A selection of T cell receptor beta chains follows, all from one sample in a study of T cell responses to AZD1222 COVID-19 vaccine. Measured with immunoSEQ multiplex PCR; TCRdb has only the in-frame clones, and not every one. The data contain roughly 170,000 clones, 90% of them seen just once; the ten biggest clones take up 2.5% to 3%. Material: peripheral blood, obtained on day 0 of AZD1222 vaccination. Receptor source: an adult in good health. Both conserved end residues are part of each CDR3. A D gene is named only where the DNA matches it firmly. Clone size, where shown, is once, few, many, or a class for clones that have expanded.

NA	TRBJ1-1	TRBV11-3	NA	CASSLGFGQGKNTEAFF	TGTGCCAGCAGCTTAGGATTCGGTCAGGGGAAGAACACTGAAGCTTTCTTT
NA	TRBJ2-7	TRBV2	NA	CASSLRQVLYEQYF	TGTGCCAGCAGTCTTCGACAGGTACTATACGAGCAGTACTTC
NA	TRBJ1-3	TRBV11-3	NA	CASSLGASSGNTIYF	TGTGCCAGCAGCTTAGGGGCCTCCTCTGGAAACACCATATATTTT
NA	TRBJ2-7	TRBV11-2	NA	CASSRYPQQGRTYEQYF	TGTGCCAGCAGCCGTTACCCCCAACAGGGAAGGACCTACGAGCAGTACTTC
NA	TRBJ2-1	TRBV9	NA	CASTGIPGSYNEQFF	TGTGCCAGCACCGGGATCCCGGGCTCCTACAATGAGCAGTTCTTC
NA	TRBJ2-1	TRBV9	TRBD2	CASSVGIAGGDDEQFF	TGTGCCAGCAGCGTAGGCATAGCGGGGGGCGACGATGAGCAGTTCTTC
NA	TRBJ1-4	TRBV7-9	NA	CASTPRGDEKLFF	TGTGCCAGCACCCCGCGGGGGGATGAAAAACTGTTTTTT
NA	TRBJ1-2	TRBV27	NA	CASRPLDIENGYTF	TGTGCCAGCAGACCTCTGGACATCGAGAATGGCTACACCTTC
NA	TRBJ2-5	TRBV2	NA	CASSSQGGLLQETQYF	TGTGCCAGCAGTTCTCAGGGGGGACTCCTCCAAGAGACCCAGTACTTC
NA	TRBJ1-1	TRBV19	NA	CASRIEGLEAFF	TGTGCCAGCCGAATTGAGGGCTTAGAAGCTTTCTTT
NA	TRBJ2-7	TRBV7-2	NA	CASSRGRPYEQYF	TGTGCCAGCAGCCGTGGGCGCCCCTACGAGCAGTACTTC
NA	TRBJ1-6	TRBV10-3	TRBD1	CAISVGTGDSPLHF	TGTGCCATCAGTGTCGGGACAGGAGATTCACCCCTCCACTTT
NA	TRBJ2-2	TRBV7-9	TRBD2	CASSRGLAGTNTGELFF	TGTGCCAGCAGCCGGGGACTAGCGGGGACGAACACCGGGGAGCTGTTTTTT
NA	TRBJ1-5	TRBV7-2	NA	CASSLGGQGQPQHF	TGTGCCAGCAGCTTAGGGGGGCAAGGGCAGCCCCAGCATTTT
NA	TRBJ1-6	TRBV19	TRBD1	CASNTDRAYNSPLHF	TGTGCCAGTAATACGGACAGGGCCTATAATTCACCCCTCCACTTT
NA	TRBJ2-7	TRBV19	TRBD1	CASSQGGTGAEQYF	TGTGCCAGTAGCCAGGGGGGGACAGGGGCCGAGCAGTACTTC
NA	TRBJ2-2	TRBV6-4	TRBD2	CASSDDGGAAGELFF	TGTGCCAGCAGTGACGACGGGGGGGCCGCCGGGGAGCTGTTTTTT
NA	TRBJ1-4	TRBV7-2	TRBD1	CASSLQMTGINEKLFF	TGTGCCAGCAGCCTACAAATGACAGGGATCAATGAAAAACTGTTTTTT
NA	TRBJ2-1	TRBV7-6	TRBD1	CASSDRGPNEQFF	TGTGCCAGCAGCGACAGGGGGCCCAATGAGCAGTTCTTC
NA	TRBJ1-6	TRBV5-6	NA	CASRYRVSNSPLHF	TGTGCCAGCAGGTACAGGGTTAGTAATTCACCCCTCCACTTT
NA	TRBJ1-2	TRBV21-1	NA	CASSKALRGANYGYTF	TGTGCCAGCAGCAAAGCGCTAAGGGGTGCTAACTATGGCTACACCTTC
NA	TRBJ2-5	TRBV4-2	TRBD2	CASSPRLAGGQVQETQYF	TGTGCCAGCAGCCCACGACTAGCGGGGGGGCAAGTCCAAGAGACCCAGTACTTC
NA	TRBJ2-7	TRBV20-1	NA	CSASWGEQYF	TGCAGTGCTAGTTGGGGGGAGCAGTACTTC
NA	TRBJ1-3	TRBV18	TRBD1	CASTRGQGAGNTIYF	TGTGCCAGCACAAGAGGACAGGGGGCAGGAAACACCATATATTTT
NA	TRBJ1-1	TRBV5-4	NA	CASSSSGTVNTEAFF	TGTGCCAGCAGCTCCTCCGGGACGGTGAACACTGAAGCTTTCTTT
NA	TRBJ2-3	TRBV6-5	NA	CASSPTAARTDTQYF	TGTGCCAGCAGTCCCACCGCAGCGCGCACAGATACGCAGTATTTT
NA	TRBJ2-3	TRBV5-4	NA	CASSLGGSSTDTQYF	TGTGCCAGCAGCTTAGGTGGGAGTAGCACAGATACGCAGTATTTT
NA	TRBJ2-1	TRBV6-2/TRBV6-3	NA	CASSPRVLQFF	TGTGCCAGCAGCCCCCGAGTCTTGCAGTTCTTC
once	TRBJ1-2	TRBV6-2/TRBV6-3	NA	CASNPDKVVYGYTF	TGTGCCAGCAACCCGGACAAAGTTGTCTATGGCTACACCTTC
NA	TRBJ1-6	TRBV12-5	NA	CASGLNNSPLHF	TGTGCTAGTGGTTTGAATAATTCACCCCTCCACTTT
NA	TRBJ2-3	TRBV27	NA	CASSTRDTQYF	TGTGCCAGCAGTACCCGAGATACGCAGTATTTT
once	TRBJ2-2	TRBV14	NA	CASSQVSIFTGELFF	TGTGCCAGCAGCCAAGTCAGCATATTCACCGGGGAGCTGTTTTTT
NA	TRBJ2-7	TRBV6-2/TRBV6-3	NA	CASSYQGPEQYF	TGTGCCAGCAGTTACCAGGGTCCCGAGCAGTACTTC
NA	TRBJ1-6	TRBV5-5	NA	CASSLVQLDSYSPLHF	TGTGCCAGCAGCTTGGTACAGTTAGACTCTTATTCACCCCTCCACTTT
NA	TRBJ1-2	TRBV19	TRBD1	CASSISTRQGPNNYGYTF	TGTGCCAGTAGTATATCCACCAGACAGGGACCGAATAACTATGGCTACACCTTC
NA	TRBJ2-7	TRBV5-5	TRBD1	CASSLGSGGPYEQYF	TGTGCCAGCAGCTTGGGCTCAGGGGGCCCCTACGAGCAGTACTTC
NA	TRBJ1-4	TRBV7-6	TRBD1	CASSPRDRGRPNEKLFF	TGTGCCAGCAGCCCCCGGGACAGGGGGCGGCCTAATGAAAAACTGTTTTTT